This record covers a single TCR beta chain. Here immunoSEQ multiplex PCR was the method, and the copy in TCRdb shows in-frame clones only, minus some. The table records around 450,000 clones, 89% of them present only once. This sample is drawn from a study of Ad26.COV2.S vaccination and SARS-CoV-2 variants. Treatment given: roughly 20 received Ad26.COV2.S at low or high dose, single or two shots; about 5 received placebo; per-sample allocation not given. Sampling happened 63 days after the first vaccine or placebo injection. CDR1 and CDR2 (germline): SGHTA, FQGNSA. This CDR3 has 16 amino acids. With V trimmed by 5 bases and J by 5 bases, 9 bases remained unmatched.

The gene calls are TRBV7-2 and TRBJ2-5; TRBD2 agrees at 12 bases. The clonotype was recovered from a person between 18 and 65 years old who received the Ad26.COV2.S COVID-19 vaccine or a placebo. Sequencing was performed on peripheral blood, taken in a trial of Ad26.COV2.S vaccine versus placebo. CDR3 protein: CASSNPLAGGLETQYF. The CDR3 DNA sequence: TGTGCCAGCAGCAACCCCCTAGCGGGAGGGTTGGAGACCCAGTACTTC.